This paragraph covers one T cell receptor (beta chain) sequence. What it binds is not known. The protocol was immunoSEQ multiplex PCR, while the TCRdb copy is restricted to in-frame clones and leaves out a portion. The data contain around 2.5 million clones, roughly 93% of them singletons. This CDR3 contains 13 residues. V was pared by 10 bases and J by 3 bases, with 5 bases of the junction left unmatched. The germline CDR1 and CDR2 sequences are SGHVS and FNYEAQ. This entry is derived from a study of shared clonotypes between healthy human individuals. General study points: For naive CD4 cells, 4% to 5% of clonotypes were shared across a handful of donors. It was anticipated that sequencing depth would influence how many clonotypes donors shared.

The V gene is TRBV7-6, the J gene TRBJ2-1, with 8 bases lining up with TRBD2. The sequence was obtained from a man aged 18 to 35 in good health. Some clones in this sample may be carry-over from other donors' samples. Input material: naive CD4+ T cells from PBMCs. Regarding subset: CD45RA+ positively selected. CDR3 in DNA: TGTGCCACTGCGGCGGGGGGCTACAATGAGCAGTTCTTC. It is translated as CATAAGGYNEQFF.